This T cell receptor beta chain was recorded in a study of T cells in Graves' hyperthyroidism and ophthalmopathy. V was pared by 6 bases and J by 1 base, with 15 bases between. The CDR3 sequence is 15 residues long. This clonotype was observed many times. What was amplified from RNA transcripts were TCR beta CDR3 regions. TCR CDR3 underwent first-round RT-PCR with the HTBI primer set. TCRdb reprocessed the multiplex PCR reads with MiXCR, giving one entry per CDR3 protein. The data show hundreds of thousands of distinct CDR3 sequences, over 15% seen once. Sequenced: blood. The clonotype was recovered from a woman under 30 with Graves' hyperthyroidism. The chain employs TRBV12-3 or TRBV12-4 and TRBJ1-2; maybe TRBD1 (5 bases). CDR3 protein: CASSLRDGLNYGYTF. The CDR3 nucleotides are TGTGCCAGCAGCCTCCGGGACGGCCTTAACTATGGCTACACCTTC.